The source of this T cell receptor beta chain is a study of shared clonotypes between healthy human individuals (dated by TCRdb to 2019 to 2021). General notes on the study: The cohort comprised two women and three men aged 18 to 49 years. Per donor, three plates each were used for CD4 naive and CD4 memory, two for CD8 naive, and one for CD8 memory. To estimate repertoire size and how much clonotype sharing occurs between individuals, the study deeply sequenced the blood TCR repertoires of five healthy adults. To increase sequencing depth and limit assay-specific biases, TCR repertoire library preparation and sequencing were carried out by different laboratories using diverse techniques. Each donor's leukapheresis produced roughly between roughly 0.85 and 10 billion PBMCs.

General study outcomes and caveats: Compared with non-shared clonotypes, the clonotypes found in all four sorted-subset donors had higher generation probabilities. Rarefaction of sorted-subset datasets indicated incomplete sequencing despite the large sequencing depth. Pairwise subsampling indicated that sequencing depth was expected to affect the degree of clonotype sharing among donors. Approximately 5% of naive CD4, 3.5% of naive CD8, 2% to 2.5% of memory CD4, and 0.35% to 0.5% of memory CD8 clonotypes were shared across a handful of donors. Naive subsets generally had larger estimated clonotype richness than memory subsets did. Sampling was restricted to blood, and TCR repertoires in tissues likely differ from the TCR repertoires found in blood. The small number of donors limited the genetic and exposure-history diversity represented.

Germline trimming: 3 bases from V, 11 bases from J; junction bases outside gene matches: 9. As encoded in the germline V gene, CDR1 is SGDLS while CDR2 is YYNGEE. The CDR3 starts with the cysteine, ends with the phenylalanine, and has 13 residues. The entry retains the CDR3 DNA only, 39 bases that are in frame from base 1. Using the deep immunoSEQ assay, TCR CDR3 regions were amplified from genomic DNA by multiplex PCR. Genomic DNA extracted from each cell subset was distributed evenly over all wells of several immunoSEQ 96-well plates, and each plate served as one replicate. For sorted subsets, 200 to 250 ng genomic DNA, equal to 30,000 or so T cell genomes, was loaded into each replicate PCR. Purified libraries were quantified with a Qubit 3.0 fluorometer, sized on a Bioanalyzer 2100, and re-quantified with the KAPA Library Quantification kit. Each immunoSEQ 96-well plate was sequenced on its own single-read 150-cycle Illumina NextSeq 550 flow cell. The source study handled its data this way. Because the immunoSEQ output held only junctional sequences and lacked quality scores, the filtering could not match the filtering applied to full-length reads. Sequences were annotated with PyIR, a Python wrapper for IgBLAST v1.9, and V/J genes and CDR3 were assigned using IMGT germline references. Reads with weak V/J assignments (E-value above 1e-6), missing CDR3, stop codons, out-of-frame junctions, or ambiguous translated residues were removed. V3J clonotypes were defined as sequences sharing the same inferred V gene, J gene, and CDR3 amino acid sequence. Percentage overlap between repertoires was calculated by dividing the number of shared unique clonotypes by the size of the smaller repertoire. Richness of each repertoire was evaluated using RTK rarefaction, the Chao1 estimator, and Recon v2.1 estimates of unobserved clonotypes. Generation probabilities for all TCRbeta clonotypes obtained by the gDNA method from a few donors were computed using OLGA. Held by TCRdb, this immuneACCESS table contains in-frame sequences only and omits some clones. Under half of the omission traces to an unresolved V gene where checked; the cause of the rest is unknown. The DNA was the basis for D and trimming; V, J and clone size are from that table. The sample records approximately 2,000,000 clones, around 93% of which are singletons. Under 2% of the sample is held by the ten biggest clonotypes.

CD8 naive samples were CD45RO-negative cells positively selected for CCR7, giving a CD45RA+CCR7+ population that excluded TemRA cells. The donors were healthy, HIV-negative adults with no recently reported acute infections or vaccinations. Only Caucasian adults living in Nashville, Tennessee, USA were represented among the donors. Blood was collected by leukapheresis, and PBMCs were isolated by Ficoll-Histopaque density gradient centrifugation and then cryopreserved in liquid nitrogen vapor phase. Analytical flow cytometry was used to check the purity and quantity of each magnetically sorted T cell population. Genomic DNA was isolated from each sorted fraction and quantified by UV absorbance on a Nanodrop 2000c. A few counts support this clone. What this receptor recognizes is not known. Base quality data are lacking; no much larger clone is found one base away.

The sample was naive CD8+ T cells from PBMCs. The sample's cell subset or site label is to be understood as: CD45RA+CCR7+. The receptor was isolated from a man younger than 35 in good health. Some clones in this sample may be carry-over from other donors' samples. The rearrangement joined TRBV9 to TRBJ1-1; the junction holds 8 bases that match TRBD1. The sequenced DNA: TGTGCCAGCAGCGCCTGGACAGGGCAAATGGCTTTCTTT. It translates to CASSAWTGQMAFF.